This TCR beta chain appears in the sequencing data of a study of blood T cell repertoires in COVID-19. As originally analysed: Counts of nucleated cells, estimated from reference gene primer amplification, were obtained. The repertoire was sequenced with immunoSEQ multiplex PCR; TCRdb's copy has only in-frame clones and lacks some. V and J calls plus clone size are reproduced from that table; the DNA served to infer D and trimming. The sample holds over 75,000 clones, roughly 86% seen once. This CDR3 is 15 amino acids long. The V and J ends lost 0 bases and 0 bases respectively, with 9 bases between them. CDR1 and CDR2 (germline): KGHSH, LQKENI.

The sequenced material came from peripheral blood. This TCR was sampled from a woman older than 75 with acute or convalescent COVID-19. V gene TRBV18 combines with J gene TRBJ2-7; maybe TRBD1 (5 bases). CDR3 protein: CASSPPDRNSYEQYF. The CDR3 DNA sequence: TGTGCCAGCTCACCACCAGACAGAAACTCCTACGAGCAGTACTTC. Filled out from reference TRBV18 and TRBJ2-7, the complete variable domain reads NAGVMQNPRHLVRRRGQEARLRCSPMKGHSHVYWYRQLPEEGLKFMVYLQKENIIDESGMPKERFSAEFPKEGPSILRIQQVVRGDSAAYFCASSPPDRNSYEQYFGPGTRLTVT.